Shown below are 17 T cell receptor beta chains from a single sample sequenced in a study of T-cell reconstitution after alpha-beta-depleted transplantation in children. Unique molecular identifiers featured in how the TCRbeta library was prepared. In TCRdb, the PCR reads were re-called with MiXCR into one record per CDR3 protein. Of 65,000 to 85,000 distinct CDR3 sequences detected, about 11% appear once; the ten largest clones hold about 13%. The sequencing here drew on PBMCs, taken before TCRalphabeta/CD19-depleted stem cell transplant. Receptors were obtained from a boy aged 5-17 years with acute myeloid leukemia, due to receive a stem cell transplant.

This clonotype was detected ten times or more. J is TRBJ2-2 and V is TRBV28, with D tentatively TRBD2 (6 bases). The CDR3 extends over 15 amino acids. V dropped 3 bases and J dropped 8 bases, with 16 bases sitting between them. Germline V gene sequence: CDR1 MDHEN, CDR2 SYDVKM. CDR3 sequence (DNA): TGTGCCAGCAGTTTGGGGGGAGAGGCCCTGGGGGAGCTGTTTTTT. It encodes CASSLGGEALGELFF.

The chain uses TRBV23-1 and TRBJ2-5; D is tentatively TRBD1 or TRBD2 (5 bases each). TRBV23-1 is reported as an ORF; its role is uncertain. Trimming took off 6 bases at V and 3 bases at J, with 8 bases between the two ends. The CDR3 is 12 amino acids. CDR3 residues: CASRGTEETQYF. DNA of the CDR3: TGCGCCAGCAGGGGGACCGAAGAGACCCAGTACTTC.

This clonotype was seen many times. The chain joins TRBV6-5 to TRBJ1-3; D remains unclear. This CDR3 is built from 13 residues. The germline V gene encodes CDR1 MNHEY and CDR2 SVGAGI. V was trimmed by 0 bases and J by 4 bases, leaving 4 bases between them. Here the CDR3 reads CASSYSDGNTIYF. CDR3 coding DNA: TGTGCCAGCAGTTACTCGGACGGAAACACCATATATTTT.

At least ten counts were recorded for this clonotype. The V call is TRBV5-1, the J call TRBJ2-5; TRBD2 matches 8 bases. V gave up 4 bases and J gave up 4 bases; unmatched junction bases: 6. The CDR3 consists of 14 residues. CDR1 and CDR2 (germline): SGHRS, YFSETQ. The CDR3 DNA follows: TGCGCCAGCAGCCCGGGAGGGCTGGGAGAGACCCAGTACTTC. Residues: CASSPGGLGETQYF. The full variable domain, its missing parts supplied by reference TRBV5-1 and TRBJ2-5, is KAGVTQTPRYLIKTRGQQVTLSCSPISGHRSVSWYQQTPGQGLQFLFEYFSETQRNKGNFPGRFSGRQFSNSRSEMNVSTLELGDSALYLCASSPGGLGETQYFGPGTRLLVL.

The chain couples TRBV12-3 or TRBV12-4 to TRBJ1-6; tentatively, D is TRBD1 (5 bases). The CDR3 covers 15 residues. V shed 2 bases and J shed 7 bases, with 12 bases lying between them. This CDR3 is CASSLRQGMNSPLHF. In DNA form, the CDR3 reads TGTGCCAGCAGTTTAAGGCAGGGCATGAATTCACCCCTCCACTTT.

Ten or more counts support this clonotype. The chain combines TRBV20-1 with TRBJ1-5, with TRBD1 identical over 11 bases. The V gene end was trimmed by 4 bases and the J gene end by 1 base; junction bases not matched to a gene: 6. The CDR3 covers 16 residues. The V gene's germline CDR1 is DFQATT and CDR2 SNEGSKA (reference sequence). The CDR3 DNA sequence: TGCAGTGCTAACGGACAGGGGGCGGACAGCAATCAGCCCCAGCATTTT. Residues: CSANGQGADSNQPQHF.

Concerning this clonotype: A single base separates this from a much larger clone, so it may be a read error. The V call is TRBV12-3 or TRBV12-4, the J call TRBJ2-2; TRBD1 or TRBD2 may be the D gene (6 bases each). The CDR3 has 16 amino acids. CDR3 protein: CDSSLGGRRDTGELFF. CDR3 DNA: TGTGACAGCAGTTTAGGGGGGAGAAGGGACACCGGGGAGCTGTTTTTT.

This clonotype has a count of ten or more. The V gene is TRBV2, the J gene TRBJ1-4, with no clear D. In germline, CDR1 is SNHLY, CDR2 FYNNEI. The CDR3 extends over 15 amino acids. V lost 3 bases, J lost 0 bases, and 8 bases lay in between. CDR3 region: CASSEDKTTNEKLFF. The DNA for the CDR3 is TGTGCCAGCAGTGAGGATAAAACAACTAATGAAAAACTGTTTTTT.

This clonotype has ten or more counts. This chain joins TRBV28 and TRBJ1-5; tentative D call: TRBD1 (5 bases). The CDR3 is made up of 14 amino acids. V was clipped by 3 bases and J by 6 bases, with 12 bases between them. CDR1 MDHEN and CDR2 SYDVKM come from the germline V gene. CDR3: CASSFAGRGQPQHF. CDR3 nucleotides: TGTGCCAGCAGTTTTGCAGGTAGGGGTCAGCCCCAGCATTTT.

This clonotype was detected many times. V usage is TRBV7-2 and J usage is TRBJ2-1, with D maybe TRBD2 (5 bases). The V end was cut by 4 bases, the J end by 6 bases, with 10 bases between. Germline V gene lookup returns CDR1 SGHTA and CDR2 FQGNSA. The CDR3 sequence is 13 residues long. The CDR3 protein is CASSSPTSNEQFF. CDR3 bases: TGTGCCAGCAGCTCCCCAACTAGCAATGAGCAGTTCTTC.

The chain employs TRBV29-1 and TRBJ2-1, with D hard to call. The CDR3 covers 13 residues. V was clipped by 5 bases and J by 7 bases, with 15 bases between them. Germline V gene sequence: CDR1 SQVTM, CDR2 ANQGSEA. CDR3 sequence (DNA): TGCAGCGTTCGACTTAGCCTCGGGAATGAGCAGTTCTTC. It specifies CSVRLSLGNEQFF.

This clonotype was counted a single time. Just one base apart from a much larger clone, this may be a read error. V usage is TRBV20-1 and J usage is TRBJ2-2, with TRBD1 as a possible D gene (5 bases). CDR1 and CDR2 from the germline V gene are DFQATT and SNEGSKA (reference sequence). The CDR3 contains 12 residues. Trimming left V 5 bases short and J 4 bases short, with 8 bases between. CDR3 DNA: TGCAGTGCTGACAGTGCCACCGGGGAGCTGTTTTTT. This sequence encodes CSADSATGELFF.

This clonotype was seen many times. The chain recombines TRBV3-1 with TRBJ2-7; possible D gene TRBD1, 5 bases. The germline V gene has CDR1 LGHDT and CDR2 YNNKEL (reference sequence). Trimming shortened V by 0 bases and J by 3 bases, and 12 bases separated the two germline ends. CDR3 length equals 15 residues. The CDR3 region is CASSQDNNRIYEQYV. The DNA for the CDR3 is TGTGCCAGCAGCCAAGATAATAACAGGATCTACGAGCAGTACGTC.

This clonotype was picked up many times. The genes are TRBV11-1 and TRBJ2-1, with 10 bases aligning to TRBD2. The CDR3 sequence is 18 residues long. Germline CDR1 reads SGHAT; CDR2 reads FQDESV (reference sequence). Trimming cost V 5 bases and J 4 bases; bases outside gene matches: 14. The CDR3 DNA sequence: TGTGCCAGCAGCCCTCGCTTTCAGCGGGGGGGCTCTTACAATGAGCAGTTCTTC. Translation gives CASSPRFQRGGSYNEQFF.

This clonotype was picked up many times. The chain joins TRBV5-1 to TRBJ2-1; D is uncertain. Germline CDR1 and CDR2: SGHRS and YFSETQ. Trimming removed 1 base from V and 0 bases from J, with 5 bases in between. The CDR3 spans 14 residues. CDR3 coding DNA: TGCGCCAGCAGCTTGTCATTCTCCTACAATGAGCAGTTCTTC. Its protein product is CASSLSFSYNEQFF.

This clonotype was counted many times. V usage is TRBV12-3 or TRBV12-4 and J usage is TRBJ2-7; D ambiguous. The CDR3 is 11 amino acids. The ends were cut back, 3 bases at V and 5 bases at J, with 5 bases in the middle. The CDR3 here is CASSLLDEQYF. Written as DNA, the CDR3 is TGTGCCAGCAGTTTGTTGGACGAGCAGTACTTC.

There are many counts of this clonotype. The genes are TRBV4-2 and TRBJ2-5, with D tentatively TRBD2 (6 bases). The CDR3 is 15 residues long. V was clipped by 2 bases and J by 0 bases, with 10 bases between them. The germline V gene has CDR1 LGHNA and CDR2 YNFKEQ. The CDR3, as DNA: TGTGCCAGCAGCCAAAGAGCTAGCGACCAAGAGACCCAGTACTTC. Translated: CASSQRASDQETQYF.